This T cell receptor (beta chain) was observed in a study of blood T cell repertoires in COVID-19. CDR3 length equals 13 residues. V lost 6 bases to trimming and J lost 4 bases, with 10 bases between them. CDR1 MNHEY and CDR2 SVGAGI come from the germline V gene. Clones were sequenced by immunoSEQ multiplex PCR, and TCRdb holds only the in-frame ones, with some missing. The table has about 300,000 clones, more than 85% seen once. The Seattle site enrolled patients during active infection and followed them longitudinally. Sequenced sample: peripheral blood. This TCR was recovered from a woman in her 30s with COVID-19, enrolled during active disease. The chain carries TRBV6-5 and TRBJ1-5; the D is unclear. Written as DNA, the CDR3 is TGTGCCAGCAGGGGTACTAATAATCAGCCCCAGCATTTT. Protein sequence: CASRGTNNQPQHF.